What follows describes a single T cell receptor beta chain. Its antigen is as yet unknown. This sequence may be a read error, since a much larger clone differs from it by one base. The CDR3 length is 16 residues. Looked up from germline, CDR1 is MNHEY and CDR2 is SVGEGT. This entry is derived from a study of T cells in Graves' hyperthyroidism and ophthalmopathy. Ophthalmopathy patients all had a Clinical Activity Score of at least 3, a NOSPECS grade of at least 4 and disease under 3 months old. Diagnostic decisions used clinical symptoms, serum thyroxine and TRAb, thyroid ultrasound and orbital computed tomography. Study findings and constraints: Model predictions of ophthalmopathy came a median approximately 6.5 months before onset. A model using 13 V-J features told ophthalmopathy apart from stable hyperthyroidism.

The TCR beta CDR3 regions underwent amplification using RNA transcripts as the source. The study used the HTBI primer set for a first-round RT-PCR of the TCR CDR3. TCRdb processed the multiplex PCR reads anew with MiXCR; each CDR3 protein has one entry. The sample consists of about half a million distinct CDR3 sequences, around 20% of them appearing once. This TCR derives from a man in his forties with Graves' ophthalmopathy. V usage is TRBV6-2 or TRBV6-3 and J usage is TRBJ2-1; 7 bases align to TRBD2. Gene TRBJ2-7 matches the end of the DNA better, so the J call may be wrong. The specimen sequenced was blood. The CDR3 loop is CASSYEAGDIYNEQYF. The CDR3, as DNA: TGTGCCAGCAGTTACGAGGCGGGAGATATCTACAATGAGCAGTACTTC.